Shown below are 10 T cell receptor beta chains from a single sample sequenced in a study of control samples from healthy donors and cancer patients. Data came from immunoSEQ multiplex PCR; TCRdb stores just in-frame clones and leaves some out. The sample comprises some 120,000 clones, around nine tenths of which are singletons, and approximately 2.7% rests with the top ten. Sequenced: blood. The origin of the receptors is a man aged 18 to 30 in good health.

The genes are TRBV14 and TRBJ2-2; D gene ambiguous. Germline CDR1 reads SGHDN; CDR2 reads FVKESK. V was clipped by 2 bases and J by 2 bases, with 12 bases between them. The CDR3 spans 16 residues. The CDR3 nucleotides read TGTGCCAGCAGCCAATTAGAGTTTCTCAACACCGGGGAGCTGTTTTTT. The encoded protein is CASSQLEFLNTGELFF.

The chain employs TRBV3-1 (or the pseudogene TRBV3-2) and TRBJ2-5; the D gene is possibly TRBD2 (7 bases). CDR1 is LGHDT, CDR2 YNNKEL, per germline (reference sequence). This CDR3 is 13 amino acids long. V was pared by 5 bases and J by 3 bases, with 10 bases between. CDR3 coding DNA: TGTGCCAGCAGCAGGGGGGGGGAAGAGACCCAGTACTTC. It translates to CASSRGGEETQYF.

The chain employs TRBV21-1 and TRBJ2-1; the table gives TRBD2 as D, unverified against the DNA. TRBV21-1 is flagged as a pseudogene. The CDR3 is 16 amino acids. CDR3 loop: CASSKALGTGHTYRFF. The DNA for the CDR3 is TGTGCCAGCAGCAAAGCGCTTGGGACTGGGCATACCTATAGGTTCTTC.

The chain is built from TRBV18 and TRBJ1-2; 7 bases are shared with TRBD1. The V gene end was trimmed by 3 bases and the J gene end by 2 bases; junction bases not matched to a gene: 6. The germline CDR1 and CDR2 sequences are KGHSH and LQKENI. There are 15 residues in the CDR3. This chain's CDR3 is CASSPETGSNYGYTF. The CDR3, as DNA: TGTGCCAGCTCACCGGAGACAGGGTCCAACTATGGCTACACCTTC. The whole variable domain, filled in from reference TRBV18 and TRBJ1-2, reads NAGVMQNPRHLVRRRGQEARLRCSPMKGHSHVYWYRQLPEEGLKFMVYLQKENIIDESGMPKERFSAEFPKEGPSILRIQQVVRGDSAAYFCASSPETGSNYGYTFGSGTRLTVV.

CDR3 region: CARSLPAENYGYTF. Here the CDR3 DNA reads TGTGCCAGAAGTTTGCCGGCGGAGAACTATGGCTACACCTTC. The chain employs TRBV5-3 and TRBJ1-2; unclear D gene. TRBV5-3 carries the ORF label, with uncertain function. The V gene lost 5 bases and the J gene lost 2 bases, with 13 bases spanning the gap. This CDR3 has 14 residues.

The genes are TRBV3-1 (or the pseudogene TRBV3-2) and TRBJ2-3; D call uncertain. Deletions cut 4 bases from V and 0 bases from J, with 8 bases between. CDR1 is LGHDT, CDR2 YNNKEL, per germline (reference sequence). The CDR3 has 14 residues. The CDR3 region is CASSLSASTDTQYF. CDR3 in DNA: TGTGCCAGCAGCCTGTCGGCTAGCACAGATACGCAGTATTTT.

J is TRBJ2-7 and V is TRBV7-8; TRBD1 aligns across 9 bases. Per the germline V gene, CDR1 is SGHVS and CDR2 is FQNEAQ. V shed 3 bases, J shed 4 bases, and the junction held 1 base outside the gene matches. The CDR3 is 13 amino acids. The CDR3 sequence is CASSLGTGYEQYV. The CDR3 DNA sequence: TGTGCCAGCAGCTTGGGGACAGGGTACGAGCAGTACGTC.

This clone was counted a single time. The V call is TRBV5-6, the J call TRBJ2-7, with D possibly TRBD2 on 5 matching bases. CDR3 size: 15 residues. V was trimmed by 2 bases and J by 9 bases, leaving 21 bases between them. Germline CDR1 and CDR2: SGHDT and YYEEEE. The CDR3 DNA sequence: TGTGCCAGCAGCTTTATCCTGACTACCCGTCAAGGGCAGTACGTC. Amino acids: CASSFILTTRQGQYV.

The CDR3 bases are TGTGCCAGCAGGACCGGGACAGGGGATAATTCACCCCTCCACTTT. Its protein product is CASRTGTGDNSPLHF. The rearrangement joins TRBV6-5 to TRBJ1-6; 10 bases fit TRBD1. Germline V gene sequence: CDR1 MNHEY, CDR2 SVGAGI. V lost 6 bases, J lost 5 bases, and 4 bases stayed unmatched. The CDR3 length is 15 residues.

The chain has TRBV19 and TRBJ2-3; no definite D call. V was cut by 1 base and J by 6 bases, with 2 bases left in between. CDR3 length: 11 residues. Germline values: CDR1 LNHDA, CDR2 SQIVND (reference sequence). The DNA for the CDR3 is TGTGCCAGTAGTATAGTGGATACGCAGTATTTT. Protein product: CASSIVDTQYF.